This T cell receptor (beta chain) was sequenced in a study of T cells in Graves' hyperthyroidism and ophthalmopathy. The investigators amplified TCR beta CDR3 regions from RNA transcripts. An initial round of RT-PCR targeting the TCR CDR3 relied on the HTBI primer set. MiXCR, run by TCRdb on the multiplex PCR reads, gives a single entry per CDR3 protein. Of about 570,000 distinct CDR3 sequences listed, roughly 50% are singletons. Patients were excluded because of uncontrolled infection, other autoimmune disease, pregnancy or lactation. A remark on this clonotype: The antigen remains undetermined.

General observations from the study: Among clonotypes expanded in thyroid above 0.001, most were also found in blood. Ophthalmopathy and stable hyperthyroidism were separated by a 13 V-J model.

Input material: peripheral blood or thyroid tissue (not recorded which). This receptor was identified in an adult woman with Graves' disease, either hyperthyroidism or ophthalmopathy (not recorded which).

This CDR3 is CASSYVGDEQYF. CDR3 nucleotide sequence: TGTGCCAGCAGCTACGTGGGCGACGAGCAGTACTTC. The genes are TRBV5-4 and TRBJ2-7; D remains unclear. Trimming left V 3 bases short and J 5 bases short, with 9 bases between. The CDR3 is 12 amino acids. Looked up from germline, CDR1 is SGHNT and CDR2 is YYREEE (reference sequence).